The entry that follows covers one T cell receptor (beta chain) sequence. The data were taken from a study of T cell changes during pregnancy in multiple sclerosis. The CDR3 consists of 15 residues. Germline lookup yields CDR1 SGHTA and CDR2 FQGNSA. Trimming removed 3 bases at V and 6 bases at J, with 12 bases between. Method: immunoSEQ multiplex PCR; TCRdb's copy keeps in-frame clones and lacks some. The sample holds some 69,000 clones; over 85% are singletons and the top ten take approximately 2.1%. Sample: peripheral blood, taken in the second trimester of pregnancy. The receptor was isolated from a female donor in good health, enrolled as a control in a pregnancy study. This chain links TRBV7-2 with TRBJ1-6, with a tentative D call TRBD1 (6 bases). The CDR3 region is CASSLNRASNSPLHF. CDR3 in DNA: TGTGCCAGCAGCTTGAACAGGGCCTCTAATTCACCCCTCCACTTT.